Presented here are 18 T cell receptor beta chains from one specimen sequenced in a study of identical twins. One entry per CDR3 protein, called by TCRdb with MiXCR from the 5' RACE reads. Among 120,000 to 150,000 distinct CDR3 sequences listed, around 3.5% were seen once. The sample taken for sequencing was memory T cells sorted from blood. These TCRs come from a man younger than 30 in good health.

Many counts were recorded for this clonotype. J is TRBJ1-4 and V is TRBV5-1; D call uncertain. This CDR3 is 14 amino acids long. Between the trimmed V and J ends, which lost 2 bases and 10 bases, there was a span of 15 bases. Germline V CDR1 and CDR2: SGHRS, YFSETQ. In nucleotides, the CDR3 is TGCGCCAGCAGCTTAGCTACTTCAGTCGGAAAACTGTTTTTT. It yields the protein CASSLATSVGKLFF.

This clonotype has a count of ten or more. The chain has TRBV5-6 and TRBJ2-7, with D perhaps matching TRBD1 (6 bases). The V gene's germline CDR1 is SGHDT and CDR2 YYEEEE. V lost 4 bases and J lost 6, with 20 bases in between. This CDR3 spans 15 amino acids. The CDR3 DNA sequence: TGTGCCAGCAGCACAGGGACGTTAGGCTGGGTCGAGCAGTACGTC. Protein sequence: CASSTGTLGWVEQYV.

This clonotype came up a few times. This sequence joins TRBV7-6 and TRBJ2-5, with D possibly matching TRBD1 (6 bases). Between the trimmed V and J ends, which lost 0 bases and 5 bases, there was a span of 10 bases. Germline CDR1 and CDR2: SGHVS and FNYEAQ. The CDR3 covers 14 residues. The CDR3 region has the DNA TGTGCCAGCAGCTTAGCGCCCAGGGGTGAGACCCAGTACTTC. As protein: CASSLAPRGETQYF. Full variable domain (rest looked up from reference TRBV7-6 and TRBJ2-5): GAGVSQSPRYKVTKRGQDVALRCDPISGHVSLYWYRQALGQGPEFLTYFNYEAQQDKSGLPNDRFSAERPEGSISTLTIQRTEQRDSAMYRCASSLAPRGETQYFGPGTRLLVL.

This clonotype was seen repeatedly, ten times or more. The chain's CDR3 is CASSFPETGISYNEQFF. CDR3 in DNA: TGTGCCAGCAGTTTCCCCGAGACCGGGATTTCCTACAATGAGCAGTTCTTC. The chain joins TRBV12-3 or TRBV12-4 to TRBJ2-1, with D tentatively TRBD2 (5 bases). The CDR3 extends over 17 amino acids. Trimming removed 3 bases from V and 1 base from J, with 16 bases in between.

This clonotype was observed many times. This chain links TRBV6-5 with TRBJ1-5; a weak D match, TRBD1 (5 bases). Trimming took off 4 bases at V and 4 bases at J, with 17 bases between the two ends. Germline-derived CDR1 and CDR2 are MNHEY and SVGAGI. The CDR3 length is 16 residues. The CDR3 DNA is TGTGCCAGCAGTTTATTGACAGTTTATGGGAATCAGCCCCAGCATTTT. Amino acid sequence: CASSLLTVYGNQPQHF.

The sample holds many counts of this clonotype. The V call is TRBV6-2 or TRBV6-3, the J call TRBJ2-1; no definite D call. CDR3 length equals 11 residues. V was shortened by 2 bases and J by 7 bases, with 3 bases between the two germline ends. Per germline, CDR1 MNHEY and CDR2 SVGEGT. The CDR3 is CASSYDNEQFF. DNA for the CDR3: TGTGCCAGCAGTTACGATAATGAGCAGTTCTTC.

This clonotype was observed many times. The chain carries TRBV4-3 and TRBJ2-2, with D perhaps TRBD1 (6 bases). This CDR3 region has 17 residues. Germline CDR1 LGHNA, CDR2 YSLEER. Trimming cost V 0 bases and J 6 bases, with 17 bases left between them. CDR3 DNA sequence: TGCGCCAGCAGCCAAGAACTCAGGGGTCCCGCACCCGGGGAGCTGTTTTTT. The encoded protein is CASSQELRGPAPGELFF.

This clonotype has at least ten counts. This chain connects TRBV27 to TRBJ2-2; D ambiguous. V lost 0 bases and J lost 1, with 3 bases in between. Germline CDR1 MNHEY, CDR2 SMNVEV (reference sequence). CDR3 size: 14 residues. CDR3 coding DNA: TGTGCCAGCAGTTTATCAGGGAACACCGGGGAGCTGTTTTTT. This translates into CASSLSGNTGELFF.

This clonotype was recorded at least ten times. The rearrangement uses TRBV5-1 and TRBJ1-1; possibly TRBD1 for D (5 bases). Deletions cut 7 bases from V and 1 base from J, with 14 bases between. The CDR3 consists of 14 residues. Germline values: CDR1 SGHRS, CDR2 YFSETQ. The CDR3 bases are TGCGCCAGCGTGGGAGGGGTTGGGAACACTGAAGCTTTCTTT. This translates into CASVGGVGNTEAFF. Variable domain in full (rest from reference TRBV5-1 and TRBJ1-1): KAGVTQTPRYLIKTRGQQVTLSCSPISGHRSVSWYQQTPGQGLQFLFEYFSETQRNKGNFPGRFSGRQFSNSRSEMNVSTLELGDSALYLCASVGGVGNTEAFFGQGTRLTVV.

This clonotype was seen repeatedly, ten times or more. The J gene is TRBJ2-3, the V gene TRBV20-1; unclear D gene. Deletions cut 1 base from V and 14 bases from J, with 10 bases between. The CDR3 runs to 10 residues. Germline V lookup: CDR1 DFQATT, CDR2 SNEGSKA (reference sequence). The CDR3 nucleotides are TGCAGTGCTAGAGGGCCCCCTGGGTATTTT. Translating it yields CSARGPPGYF.

At least ten counts were recorded for this clonotype. The chain is built from TRBV6-1 and TRBJ2-7; possibly TRBD2 for D (5 bases). This CDR3 contains 13 residues. Trimming removed 6 bases from V and 3 bases from J, with 12 bases in between. In germline, CDR1 is MNHNS, CDR2 SASEGT. The chain's CDR3 is CASRRASGYEQYF. The CDR3 DNA follows: TGTGCCAGCAGGAGAGCGAGCGGCTACGAGCAGTACTTC.

The V call is TRBV11-3, the J call TRBJ2-2; 7 bases map to TRBD2. The germline gives CDR1 SGHNT, CDR2 YENEEA. The CDR3 consists of 22 residues. V lost 1 base, J lost 0 bases, and 20 bases stayed unmatched. CDR3 region: CASSLVPLAHLLVFANTGELFF. The CDR3 region has the DNA TGTGCCAGCAGCTTAGTCCCACTAGCGCACTTGTTAGTCTTCGCGAACACCGGGGAGCTGTTTTTT.

This clonotype showed up many times. The chain recombines TRBV27 with TRBJ2-7; the D gene could be TRBD1 or TRBD2 (5 bases each). Germline assignment: CDR1 MNHEY and CDR2 SMNVEV (reference sequence). CDR3 length: 17 residues. Trimming removed 5 bases at V and 0 bases at J, with 20 bases between. The chain's CDR3 is CASSRDKVGAYSYEQYF. DNA of the CDR3: TGTGCCAGCAGTAGGGATAAGGTCGGGGCCTACTCCTACGAGCAGTACTTC.

This clonotype has ten or more counts. The gene calls are TRBV24-1 and TRBJ2-1; D is perhaps TRBD2 (6 bases). The CDR3 extends over 14 amino acids. Germline V gene sequence: CDR1 KGHDR, CDR2 SFDVKD. The ends were cut back, 6 bases at V and 3 bases at J, with 11 bases in the middle. CDR3 region: CATSWGENYNEQFF. CDR3 nucleotides: TGTGCCACCAGTTGGGGGGAAAACTACAATGAGCAGTTCTTC.

This clonotype was detected many times. The rearrangement links TRBV10-3 to TRBJ1-1; D might be TRBD1 (5 bases). The V gene lost 6 bases and the J gene lost 7 bases, with 15 bases spanning the gap. The CDR3 spans 13 residues. Germline CDR1 ENHRY, CDR2 SYGVKD. The CDR3 loop reads CAIRAGGKIEAFF. CDR3 nucleotides: TGTGCCATCAGGGCCGGGGGAAAGATTGAAGCTTTCTTT.

This clonotype appeared many times. CDR3 nucleotide sequence: TGCAGCGTTCGACACTTGAGCTCCTACAATGAGCAGTTCTTC. It specifies CSVRHLSSYNEQFF. V gene TRBV29-1 combines with J gene TRBJ2-1; D is undetermined. The CDR3 is 14 residues long. The germline gives CDR1 SQVTM, CDR2 ANQGSEA. V lost 5 bases, J lost 0 bases, and 11 bases lay in between.

This clonotype appeared many times. This rearrangement joins TRBV29-1 to TRBJ2-1, with 9 bases fitting TRBD2. With V trimmed by 4 bases and J by 13 bases, 8 bases remained unmatched. Germline V gene sequence: CDR1 SQVTM, CDR2 ANQGSEA. This CDR3 is built from 12 residues. Here the CDR3 DNA reads TGCAGCGTTGGCGCTAGCGGGGTTGTACAGTTCTTC. This sequence encodes CSVGASGVVQFF.

This clonotype was recorded many times. The gene calls are TRBV7-2 and TRBJ2-7; the match to TRBD1 covers 7 bases. The CDR3 covers 14 residues. Germline CDR1 and CDR2: SGHTA and FQGNSA. V dropped 5 bases and J dropped 6; count of bases not matched to a gene: 10. In DNA, the CDR3 is TGTGCCAGCAGCCCCCGACAGGGTCCGTCCGAGCAGTACTTC. It is translated as CASSPRQGPSEQYF.